This T cell receptor (beta chain) is drawn from a study of T-cell reconstitution after alpha-beta-depleted transplantation in children. Findings and caveats of the study: About two months after transplant, alpha-beta T cells reportedly came from several hundred expanded graft clones. TCRbeta diversity was high at day 60 in some patients (a result of surviving recipient T cells and thymic progenitors).

The TCRbeta library was prepared with unique molecular identifiers. Using its own MiXCR run on the PCR reads, TCRdb lists one record per CDR3 protein. The data hold under 850,000 distinct CDR3 sequences, with over 10% observed a single time. The CDR3 contains 15 residues. With V trimmed by 2 bases and J by 13 bases, 11 bases remained unmatched. Per the germline V gene, CDR1 is DFQATT and CDR2 is SNEGSKA (reference sequence). Many counts were recorded for this clonotype. What it binds is unknown. The chain links TRBV20-1 to TRBJ2-1; 13 bases are shared with TRBD2. The TCR sequence derives from a girl under 10 years old with congenital amegakaryocytic thrombocytopenia, due to receive a stem cell transplant. The source was PBMCs, collected before TCRalphabeta/CD19-depleted stem cell transplant. CDR3: CSARPGTSGNTNQFF. In nucleotides, the CDR3 is TGCAGTGCTAGACCCGGGACTAGCGGGAACACCAATCAGTTCTTC.